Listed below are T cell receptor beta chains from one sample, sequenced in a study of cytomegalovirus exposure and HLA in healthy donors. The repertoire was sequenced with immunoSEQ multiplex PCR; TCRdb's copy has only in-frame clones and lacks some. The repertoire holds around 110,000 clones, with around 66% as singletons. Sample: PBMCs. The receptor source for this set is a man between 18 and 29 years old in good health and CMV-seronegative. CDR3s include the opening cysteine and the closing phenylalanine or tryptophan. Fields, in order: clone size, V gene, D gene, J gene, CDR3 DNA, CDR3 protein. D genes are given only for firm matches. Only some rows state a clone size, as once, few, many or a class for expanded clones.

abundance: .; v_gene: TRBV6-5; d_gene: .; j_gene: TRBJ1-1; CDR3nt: TGTGCCAGCAGGGGGGGGGTAGGCACTGAAGCTTTCTTT; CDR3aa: CASRGGVGTEAFF
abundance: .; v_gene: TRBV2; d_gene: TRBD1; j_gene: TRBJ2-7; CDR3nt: TGTGCCAGCAGTCGGGACAGCTCCTACGAGCAGTACTTC; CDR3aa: CASSRDSSYEQYF
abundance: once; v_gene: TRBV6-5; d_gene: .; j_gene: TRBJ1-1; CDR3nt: TGTGCCAGCACCCTGGGGGGGTCCGACACTGAAGCTTTCTTT; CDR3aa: CASTLGGSDTEAFF
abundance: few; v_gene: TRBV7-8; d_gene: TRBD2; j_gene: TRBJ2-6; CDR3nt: TGTGCCAGCAGCTGGAGCGGGGTTGGGGCCAACGTCCTGACTTTC; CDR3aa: CASSWSGVGANVLTF
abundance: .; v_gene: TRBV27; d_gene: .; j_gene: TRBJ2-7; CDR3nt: TGTGCCAGCAGTTTAAGTCAGGTTGCCTACGAGCAGTACTTC; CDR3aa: CASSLSQVAYEQYF
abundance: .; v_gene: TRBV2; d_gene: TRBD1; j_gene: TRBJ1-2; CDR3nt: TGTGCCAGCAGCGATGACAGGGGTGAAGGCTACACCTTC; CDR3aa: CASSDDRGEGYTF
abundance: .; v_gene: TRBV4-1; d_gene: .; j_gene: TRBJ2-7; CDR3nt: TGCGCCAGCAGCCTGGACTACCCCTACGAGCAGTACTTC; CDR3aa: CASSLDYPYEQYF
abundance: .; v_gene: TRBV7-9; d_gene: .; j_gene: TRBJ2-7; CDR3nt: TGTGCCAGCAGCTTAGTCCGGTACGAGCAGTACTTC; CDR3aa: CASSLVRYEQYF
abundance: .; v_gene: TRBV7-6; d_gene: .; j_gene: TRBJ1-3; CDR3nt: TGTGCCAGCAGCTTATATGCTGGAAACACCATATATTTT; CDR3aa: CASSLYAGNTIYF
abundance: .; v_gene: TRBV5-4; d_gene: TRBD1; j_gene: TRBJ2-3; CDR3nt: TGTGCCAGCAGCTTACAGGGGAGCACAGATACGCAGTATTTT; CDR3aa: CASSLQGSTDTQYF
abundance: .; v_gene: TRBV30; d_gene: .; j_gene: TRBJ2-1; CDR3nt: TGTGCCTGGAGTGCGATGGGACAAGTCCTCGTGGGACATGAGCAGTTCTTC; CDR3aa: CAWSAMGQVLVGHEQFF
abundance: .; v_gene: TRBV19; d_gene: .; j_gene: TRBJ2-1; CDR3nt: TGTGCCAGTAGTATGGTAAGGCTAGCGCAACACTACAATGAGCAGTTCTTC; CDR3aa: CASSMVRLAQHYNEQFF
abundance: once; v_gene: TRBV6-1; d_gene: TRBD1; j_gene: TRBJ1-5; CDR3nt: TGTGCCAGCAGGCAGGGGGTCGTCGGCAATCAGCCCCAGCATTTT; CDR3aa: CASRQGVVGNQPQHF
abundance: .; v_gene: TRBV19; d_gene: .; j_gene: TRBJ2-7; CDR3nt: TGTGCCAGTAGTTTGGGACAAATCGGCGCTGCGACCTACGAGCAGTACTTC; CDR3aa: CASSLGQIGAATYEQYF
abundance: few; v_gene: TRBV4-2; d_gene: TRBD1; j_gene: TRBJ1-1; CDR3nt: TGTGCCAGCAGCTCAGACAGGGGCTGGAACACTGAAGCTTTCTTT; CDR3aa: CASSSDRGWNTEAFF
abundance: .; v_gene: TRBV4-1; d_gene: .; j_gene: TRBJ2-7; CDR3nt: TGCGCCAGCAGCCCAGCGGGGGGACAGGCCTCCTACGAGCAGTACTTC; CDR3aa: CASSPAGGQASYEQYF
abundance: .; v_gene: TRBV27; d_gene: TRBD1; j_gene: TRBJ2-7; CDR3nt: TGTGCCAGCAGCTTTCTTACAGGGGAAGGGTCCTACGAGCAGTACTTC; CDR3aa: CASSFLTGEGSYEQYF
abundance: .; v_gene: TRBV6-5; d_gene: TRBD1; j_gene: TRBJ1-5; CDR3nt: TGTGCCAGCTTCCGGGACAGGGGGTTTCGGAAGCCCCAGCATTTT; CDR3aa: CASFRDRGFRKPQHF
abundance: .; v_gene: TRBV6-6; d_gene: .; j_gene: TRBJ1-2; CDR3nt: TGTGCCAGCAGCCGCGGGCTCGATTCTAAAGGGAGTGGCTACACCTTC; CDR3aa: CASSRGLDSKGSGYTF
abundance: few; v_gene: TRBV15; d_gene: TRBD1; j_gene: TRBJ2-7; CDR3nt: TGTGCCACCAGAGAAACCGGGACAGGTTTTTACGAGCAGTACTTC; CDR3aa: CATRETGTGFYEQYF
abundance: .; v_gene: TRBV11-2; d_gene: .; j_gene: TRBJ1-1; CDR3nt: TGTGCCAGCAGACCCGCGGGGGGAACTGAAGCTTTCTTT; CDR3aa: CASRPAGGTEAFF
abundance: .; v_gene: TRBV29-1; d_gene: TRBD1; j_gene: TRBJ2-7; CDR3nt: TGCAGCGTGACCCCGGGACAGGGGCTCGAGCAGTACTTC; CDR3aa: CSVTPGQGLEQYF
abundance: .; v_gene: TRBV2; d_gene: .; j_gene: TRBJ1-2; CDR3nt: TGTGCCAGCACGGGGGGCGGCTATGGCTACACCTTC; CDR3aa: CASTGGGYGYTF
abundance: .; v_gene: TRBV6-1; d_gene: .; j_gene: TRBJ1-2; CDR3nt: TGTGCCAGCAGTGTCGGAGGGGTGGTACTCGACTATGGCTACACCTTC; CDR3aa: CASSVGGVVLDYGYTF
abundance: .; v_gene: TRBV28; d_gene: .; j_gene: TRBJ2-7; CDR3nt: TGTGCCAGCAGAAAGGACAGCCCCTACGAGCAGTACTTC; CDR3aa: CASRKDSPYEQYF
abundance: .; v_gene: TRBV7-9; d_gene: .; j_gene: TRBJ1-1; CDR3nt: TGTTCCAGCAGCCCAGTTTTATCAGGGGCAACGAGACACACTGAAGCTTTCTTT; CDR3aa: CSSSPVLSGATRHTEAFF
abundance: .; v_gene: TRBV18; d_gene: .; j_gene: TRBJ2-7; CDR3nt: TGTGCCAGCTCACCGAAACCGGAGGGCGAGCAGTACTTC; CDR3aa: CASSPKPEGEQYF
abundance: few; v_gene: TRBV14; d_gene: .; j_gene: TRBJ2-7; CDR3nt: TGTGCCAGCAGCCAAGACTACAGGACTACCGCTAACTACGAGCAGTACTTC; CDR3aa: CASSQDYRTTANYEQYF
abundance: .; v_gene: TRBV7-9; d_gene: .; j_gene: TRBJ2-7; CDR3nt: TGTGCCAGCAGCTTAGCCGGGGGAATATTGAGGGACGAGCAGTACTTC; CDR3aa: CASSLAGGILRDEQYF
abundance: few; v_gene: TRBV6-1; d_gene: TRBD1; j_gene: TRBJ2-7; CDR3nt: TGTGCCAGCACCCCTAAAACGACAGGGGGAGAGCAGTACTTC; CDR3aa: CASTPKTTGGEQYF
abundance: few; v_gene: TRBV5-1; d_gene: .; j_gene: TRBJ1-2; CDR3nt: TGCGCCAGCAGCTTGGGAGGGGGTGCCCTCTATGGCTACACCTTC; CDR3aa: CASSLGGGALYGYTF
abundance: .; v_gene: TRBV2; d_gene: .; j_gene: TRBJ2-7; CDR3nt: TGTGCCAGCAGTGAAGCGCTTCTAACGGCCTACGAGCAGTACTTC; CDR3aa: CASSEALLTAYEQYF
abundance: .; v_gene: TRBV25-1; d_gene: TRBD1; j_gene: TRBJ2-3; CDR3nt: TGTGCCAGCAGTCCGGGACAGAACACAGATACGCAGTATTTT; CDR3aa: CASSPGQNTDTQYF
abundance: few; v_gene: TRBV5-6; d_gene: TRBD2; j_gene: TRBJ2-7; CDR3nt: TGTGCCAGCAGCTTCGGGGGGGCAAGAGAGCAGTACTTC; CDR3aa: CASSFGGAREQYF
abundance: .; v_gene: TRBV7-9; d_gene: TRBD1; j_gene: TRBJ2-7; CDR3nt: TGTGCCAGCAGCCACGGGACAGGGTACTACGAGCAGTACTTC; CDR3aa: CASSHGTGYYEQYF
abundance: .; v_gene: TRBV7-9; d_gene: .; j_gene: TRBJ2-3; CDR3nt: TGTGCCAGCAGCCCCGCGGGTGGGCCAAATACGCAGTATTTT; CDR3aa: CASSPAGGPNTQYF
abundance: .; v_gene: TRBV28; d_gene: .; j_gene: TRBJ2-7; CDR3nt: TGTGCCAGCAGTCTAAGATACGAGCAGTACTTC; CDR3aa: CASSLRYEQYF
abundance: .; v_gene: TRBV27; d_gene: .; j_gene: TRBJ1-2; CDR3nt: TGTGCCAGCAGTTTGGGCAGGAACTATGGCTACACCTTC; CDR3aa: CASSLGRNYGYTF
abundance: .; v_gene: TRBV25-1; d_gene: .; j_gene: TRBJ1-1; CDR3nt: TGTGCCAGCAGTGACGCTACAGGGTGGTTGGACACTGAAGCTTTCTTT; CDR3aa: CASSDATGWLDTEAFF
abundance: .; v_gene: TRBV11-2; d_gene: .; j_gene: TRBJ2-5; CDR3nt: TGTGCCAGCAGCTTAGTTGGGGTTGGGGGGATTCGGGGCGCGACCCAGTACTTC; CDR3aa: CASSLVGVGGIRGATQYF
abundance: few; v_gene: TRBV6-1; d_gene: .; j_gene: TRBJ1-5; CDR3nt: TGTGCCAGCAGTGAGGGGGGGAGGCCCCAGCATTTT; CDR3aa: CASSEGGRPQHF
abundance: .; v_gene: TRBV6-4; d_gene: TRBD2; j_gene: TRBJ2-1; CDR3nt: TGTGCCAGCAGCCCCTCACCTAGCGGGGTGGGCAATGAGCAGTTCTTC; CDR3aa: CASSPSPSGVGNEQFF
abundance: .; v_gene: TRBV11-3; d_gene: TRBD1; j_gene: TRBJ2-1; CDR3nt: TGTGCCAGCAGCCGTACGGGACAGAGCTACAATGAGCAGTTCTTC; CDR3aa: CASSRTGQSYNEQFF
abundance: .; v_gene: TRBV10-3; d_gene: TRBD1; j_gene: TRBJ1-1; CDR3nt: TGTGCGGTGCGCGCGGGACAGACGAACACTGAAGCTTTCTTT; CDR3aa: CAVRAGQTNTEAFF
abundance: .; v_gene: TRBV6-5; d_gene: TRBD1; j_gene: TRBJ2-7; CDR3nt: TGTGCCAGCAGTCCCAGGACAGGCCTCCGGGAGCAGTACTTC; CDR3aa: CASSPRTGLREQYF
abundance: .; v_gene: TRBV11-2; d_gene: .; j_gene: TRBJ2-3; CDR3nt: TGTGCCAGCAGCTTAGACCGAGATACGCAGTATTTT; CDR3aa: CASSLDRDTQYF
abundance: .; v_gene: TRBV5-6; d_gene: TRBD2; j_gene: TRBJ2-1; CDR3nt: TGTGCCAGCAGCTTGCTACTAGCGGGGGACAATGAGCAGTTCTTC; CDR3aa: CASSLLLAGDNEQFF
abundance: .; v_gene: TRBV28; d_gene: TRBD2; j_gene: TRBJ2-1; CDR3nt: TGTGCCAGCAAAACGAGACCCCCCTTAGCGGGAGGTACCTACAATGAGCAGTTCTTC; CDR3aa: CASKTRPPLAGGTYNEQFF
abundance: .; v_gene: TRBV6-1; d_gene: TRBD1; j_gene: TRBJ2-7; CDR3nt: TGTGCCAGCAAGGAACAGGGGATAGACCCCTACGAGCAGTACTTC; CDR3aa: CASKEQGIDPYEQYF
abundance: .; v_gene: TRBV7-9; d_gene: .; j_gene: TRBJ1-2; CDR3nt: TGTGCCAGCAGCTTAGTGTTACAGAACTATGGCTACACCTTC; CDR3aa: CASSLVLQNYGYTF
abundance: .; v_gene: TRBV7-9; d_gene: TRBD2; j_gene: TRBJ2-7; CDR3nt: TGTGCCAGCAGCCCGCCTAGCGGGAGGGCAGGGGAGCAGTACTTC; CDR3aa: CASSPPSGRAGEQYF
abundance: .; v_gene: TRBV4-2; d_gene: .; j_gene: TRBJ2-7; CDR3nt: TGTGCCAGCAGCCAAACCCCTAGTGAGTCTTACGAGCAGTACTTC; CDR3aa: CASSQTPSESYEQYF
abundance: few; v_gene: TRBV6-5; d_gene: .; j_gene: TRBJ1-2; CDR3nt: TGTGCCAGCAGTTACTCGAGCGGGAACTATGGCTACACCTTC; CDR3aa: CASSYSSGNYGYTF